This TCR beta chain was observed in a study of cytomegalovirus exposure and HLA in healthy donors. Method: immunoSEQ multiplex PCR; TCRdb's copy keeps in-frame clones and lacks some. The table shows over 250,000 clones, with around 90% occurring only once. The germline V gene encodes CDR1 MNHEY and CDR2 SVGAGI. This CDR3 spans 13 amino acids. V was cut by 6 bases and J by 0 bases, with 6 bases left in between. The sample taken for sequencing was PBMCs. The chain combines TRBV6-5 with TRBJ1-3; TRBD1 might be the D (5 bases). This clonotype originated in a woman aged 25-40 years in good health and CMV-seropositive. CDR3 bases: TGTGCCAGCAGGAGGGGCTCTGGAAACACCATATATTTT. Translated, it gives CASRRGSGNTIYF.